A selection of T cell receptor beta chains follows, all from one sample in a study of regulatory T cells in long-lasting Graves disease. TCRdb reanalysed the multiplex PCR reads using MiXCR and keeps one entry per CDR3 protein. The sample yields about 620,000 distinct CDR3 sequences, 15% to 20% seen once. The same sample was also used in a study of T cells in Graves' hyperthyroidism and ophthalmopathy.

The sample was peripheral blood mononuclear cells (PBMCs), taken at new diagnosis, from a patient treated with antithyroid drugs. The source is a woman aged 25 to 39 with Graves disease. Both conserved end residues are part of each CDR3. A D gene is named only where the DNA matches it firmly. Not every row has a clone size; where given, it reads once, few, many or a size class.

size	D	V	J	DNA	CDR3
many	TRBD2	TRBV20-1	TRBJ2-5	TGCAGTGCTAGTGGGCTAGCGGGAGGGGGGATGGGCGGAGAGACCCAGTACTTC	CSASGLAGGGMGGETQYF
many	.	TRBV28	TRBJ2-3	TGTGCCACCTATACCACAGATACGCAGTATTTT	CATYTTDTQYF
.	.	TRBV5-4	TRBJ2-1	TGTGCCAGCAGCTTGGCCGAGGGGGGGCTAGGGAATGAGCAGTTCTTC	CASSLAEGGLGNEQFF
.	TRBD2	TRBV5-1	TRBJ2-7	TGCGCCAGCAGGCGAACTACCGGGACTAGCGGGAGTCGGAGTTACGAGCAGTACTTC	CASRRTTGTSGSRSYEQYF
many	.	TRBV6-2/TRBV6-3	TRBJ1-2	TGTGCCAGCAGTCCCCAGGGGATCTCTGGCTACACCTTC	CASSPQGISGYTF
many	.	TRBV12-3/TRBV12-4	TRBJ1-2	TGTGCCAGCAGTTTAGCTCCGCACAACATGAAAGACGGCTACACCTTC	CASSLAPHNMKDGYTF
many	.	TRBV28	TRBJ2-7	TGTGCCAGCAGCTACGGGGACAAACGAGCCTACGAGCAGTACTTC	CASSYGDKRAYEQYF
.	TRBD2	TRBV12-3/TRBV12-4	TRBJ2-7	TGTGCCAGCAGTTTCAACGTCGGGACTACCTACGAGCAGTACTTC	CASSFNVGTTYEQYF
many	.	TRBV2	TRBJ1-2	TGTGCCAGCAACCTCCTTGACCCAGGAAATGGCTACACCTTC	CASNLLDPGNGYTF
.	.	TRBV6-1	TRBJ1-1	TGTGCCAGCAGTGGAACCTCCGACACTGAAGCTTTCTTT	CASSGTSDTEAFF
.	.	TRBV2	TRBJ2-3	TGTGCCAGCAAGGGGAGTTCTAGCACAGATACGCAGTATTTT	CASKGSSSTDTQYF
.	.	TRBV6-1	TRBJ2-2	TGTGCCAGCCGTCTGGATCCCACCGGGGAGCTGTTTTTT	CASRLDPTGELFF
.	.	TRBV7-9	TRBJ2-3	TGTGCCAGCAGCTTAGGGGGGACTGAAGGGATCAGCACAGATACGCAGTATTTT	CASSLGGTEGISTDTQYF
few	.	TRBV5-5	TRBJ2-7	TGTGCCAGCAGCACTGACCTTTTGCGAGGGGGAGGGTACGAGCAGTACTTC	CASSTDLLRGGGYEQYF
.	TRBD1	TRBV7-2	TRBJ1-1	TGTGCCAGCAGCTTAGGCGGGGACAGGGAAGCTTTCTTT	CASSLGGDREAFF
few	.	TRBV19	TRBJ1-5	TGTGCCAGTAGTGGAAACGGGGGGCCCCAGCATTTT	CASSGNGGPQHF
once	.	TRBV11-1	TRBJ1-1	TGTGCCAGCAGCCAGGGCCTCCCTGAAGCTTTCTTT	CASSQGLPEAFF
.	.	TRBV15	TRBJ1-2	TGTGCCACCAGCAGGGGATCCGGAGCGGGGGGCTACACCTTC	CATSRGSGAGGYTF
many	.	TRBV5-1	TRBJ2-7	TGTGCCAGCAGCCAAAGGGGGGTTACCTACGAGCAGTACTTC	CASSQRGVTYEQYF
many	.	TRBV12-3/TRBV12-4	TRBJ1-4	TGTGCCAGCAGTTTATTTGGGATAGGTGAAAAACTGTTTTTT	CASSLFGIGEKLFF
.	TRBD1	TRBV6-4	TRBJ1-1	TGTGCCAGCAGAGCCGGGACAGGCACTGAAGCTTTCTTT	CASRAGTGTEAFF
few	.	TRBV6-1	TRBJ2-3	TGTGCCAGCAGTGAAGCGCGCAATACGCAGTATTTT	CASSEARNTQYF
few	.	TRBV19	TRBJ1-1	TGTGCCAGTAAGAGAGTTTGGGCACGGGGGAACACTGAAGCTTTCTTT	CASKRVWARGNTEAFF
.	.	TRBV5-1	TRBJ2-7	TGCGCCAGCAGACCTGCCCAGGGGCTAACACTGGGATCCTCCGAGCAGTACTTC	CASRPAQGLTLGSSEQYF
many	.	TRBV19	TRBJ2-6	TGTGCCAGTAGTATGTCCCTTACCGGGGCCAACGTCCTGACTTTC	CASSMSLTGANVLTF
many	TRBD2	TRBV6-5	TRBJ2-7	TGTGCCAGCAGTTACTCAGCTAGCGGGTCCTCCTACGAGCAGTACTTC	CASSYSASGSSYEQYF
few	TRBD1	TRBV5-1	TRBJ1-4	TGCGCCAGCAGCAGAACAGGGGGTGGGGAAAAACTGTTTTTT	CASSRTGGGEKLFF
.	TRBD2	TRBV7-2	TRBJ2-1	TGTGCCAGCAGCCCGCTGGGATCAGCGGGAGGCAATGAGCAGTTCTTC	CASSPLGSAGGNEQFF
.	.	TRBV6-5	TRBJ1-6	TGTGCCAGCAGTTTGGACAGTTTCTCCTATAATTCACCCCTCCACTTT	CASSLDSFSYNSPLHF
many	.	TRBV6-5	TRBJ1-3	TGTGCCAGCAGTTACTCGACAGGCCGGTCTGGAAACACCATATATTTT	CASSYSTGRSGNTIYF
.	TRBD1	TRBV6-1	TRBJ1-2	TGTGCCAGCAGTACCGCAACCGGGACAGGGGAAGGCTACACCTTC	CASSTATGTGEGYTF
many	TRBD2	TRBV12-3/TRBV12-4	TRBJ2-1	TGTGCCAGCAGTTCAAAAACCGGGACTAGCGGGAGTTTGTTGCGGAATGAGCAGTTCTTC	CASSSKTGTSGSLLRNEQFF